This TCR beta chain was recorded in a study of human T cells and chemical hapten exposure. MiXCR, run by TCRdb on the RACE reads, gives a single entry per CDR3 protein. The table records about 140,000 distinct CDR3 sequences, approximately 12% of them present only once. Described time point: patch test 2, 6 weeks after DPC sensitization. This sample's treatment: therapeutic diphenylcyclopropenone sensitization with weekly scalp DPC. Source: whole blood, taken in connection with sensitization to the hapten diphenylcyclopropenone (DPC). The TCR was taken from a woman aged 45-65 years with alopecia areata. Some clones in this sample may be carry-over from other donors' samples.

As DNA, the CDR3 is TGTGCCGGTAAGGCGGGTAATCAGCCCCAGCATTTT. The encoded protein is CAGKAGNQPQHF. The V call is TRBV28, the J call TRBJ1-5; D uncertain. Germline assignment: CDR1 MDHEN and CDR2 SYDVKM. Trimming took off 11 bases at V and 4 bases at J, with 12 bases between the two ends. This CDR3 contains 12 residues.